One sample yielded the 11 T cell receptor beta chains listed below, sequenced in a study of shared clonotypes between healthy human individuals. The data were produced by immunoSEQ multiplex PCR, yet TCRdb's version contains in-frame clones alone and is incomplete. This table holds over a million clones, around 97% found once. The sequencing input was naive CD4+ T cells sorted from blood. Regarding subset: CD45RA+ positively selected. All receptors come from a man aged 25 to 40 in good health.

The CDR3 loop is CASSPFTSSSGQFF. The CDR3 DNA reads as TGCGCCAGCAGTCCCTTTACTAGCTCCTCGGGGCAGTTCTTC. The rearrangement joins TRBV10-1 to TRBJ2-1; weak D call: TRBD2 (6 bases). Germline values: CDR1 WNHNN, CDR2 SYGVQD (reference sequence). The germline V and J ends were trimmed by 5 bases and 12 bases, with 20 bases remaining between them. The CDR3 is 14 amino acids.

This CDR3 reads CASSERQGAFYEQYF. The CDR3 DNA is TGTGCCAGCAGTGAAAGGCAGGGGGCATTCTACGAGCAGTACTTC. The chain has TRBV2 and TRBJ2-7, with 8 bases fitting TRBD1. Germline CDR1 SNHLY, CDR2 FYNNEI. The CDR3 is made up of 15 amino acids. J lost 3 bases, V lost 2 bases, and 6 bases had no gene match.

In the case of this clone: This specimen includes other DNA sequences encoding the same CDR3. The chain joins TRBV29-1 to TRBJ2-7; 9 nucleotides line up with TRBD1. J lost 2 bases, V lost 6 bases, and 2 bases had no gene match. Germline CDR1 is SQVTM and CDR2 is ANQGSEA. The CDR3 contains 12 residues. The CDR3 sequence: CSVGQGAYEQYF. CDR3 DNA: TGCAGCGTGGGACAGGGAGCCTACGAGCAGTACTTC.

This chain joins TRBV7-9 and TRBJ2-1; D gene ambiguous. The germline CDR1 and CDR2 sequences are SEHNR and FQNEAQ (reference sequence). This CDR3 is built from 13 residues. The V gene lost 4 bases and the J gene lost 12 bases, with 16 bases spanning the gap. The CDR3 nucleotides are TGTGCCAGCAGCTCGATGACTCCTCGATGGCAGTTCTTC. Translation: CASSSMTPRWQFF.

The chain couples TRBV9 to TRBJ2-3; the match to TRBD2 covers 7 bases. Per the germline V gene, CDR1 is SGDLS and CDR2 is YYNGEE. This CDR3 has 14 amino acids. The ends lost 4 bases at V and 2 bases at J; junction bases unmatched: 4. In DNA form, the CDR3 reads TGTGCCAGCAGCCCGGGACTAACCACAGATACGCAGTATTTT. Encoded protein: CASSPGLTTDTQYF.

The chain links TRBV5-1 to TRBJ2-7; the match to TRBD2 covers 12 bases. The J segment lost 7 bases and the V segment lost 3 bases, leaving 11 bases of the junction unmatched. This CDR3 is built from 16 residues. CDR1 and CDR2 (germline): SGHRS, YFSETQ. This CDR3 is CASSSLAGGPSGEQYF. Here the CDR3 DNA reads TGCGCCAGCAGCTCCCTAGCGGGAGGGCCTTCTGGGGAGCAGTACTTC.

This chain uses TRBV29-1 with TRBJ2-1; 7 bases fit TRBD1. J gave up 5 bases and V 8 bases, and 6 bases lay outside the gene matches. Germline lookup yields CDR1 SQVTM and CDR2 ANQGSEA. The CDR3 contains 12 residues. This chain's CDR3 is CSTGTVNNEQFF. The CDR3 DNA follows: TGCAGCACCGGGACAGTGAACAATGAGCAGTTCTTC.

The chain links TRBV19 to TRBJ1-5; maybe TRBD1 (6 bases). Trimming shortened V by 7 bases and J by 2 bases, and 12 bases separated the two germline ends. From germline, CDR1 is LNHDA and CDR2 SQIVND (reference sequence). The CDR3 runs to 14 residues. CDR3 DNA sequence: TGTGCCAGTACCCAGGGGAATGGCAATCAGCCCCAGCATTTT. Its translation is CASTQGNGNQPQHF.

Notes on this clone: Different DNA sequences within this sample yield the same CDR3. The chain links TRBV27 to TRBJ2-1; 8 bases line up with TRBD2. V dropped 6 bases and J dropped 0; count of bases not matched to a gene: 4. Germline V CDR1 and CDR2: MNHEY, SMNVEV (reference sequence). The CDR3 has 15 residues. CDR3 protein: CASSRGGSSYNEQFF. In nucleotides, the CDR3 is TGTGCCAGCAGCCGGGGGGGTAGCTCCTACAATGAGCAGTTCTTC.

The chain is built from TRBV7-6 and TRBJ2-3; tentatively, D is TRBD1 or TRBD2 (5 bases each). Germline lookup yields CDR1 SGHVS and CDR2 FNYEAQ. The CDR3 extends over 18 amino acids. V lost 4 bases to trimming and J lost 0 bases, with 20 bases between them. As DNA, the CDR3 is TGTGCCAGCAGCTCTTATCGGGGCTTTCAGCGGAGCACAGATACGCAGTATTTT. The encoded protein is CASSSYRGFQRSTDTQYF.

This clone was counted between two and nine times. V usage is TRBV5-1 and J usage is TRBJ1-2; D uncertain. Trimming pared 0 bases from V and 6 bases from J, leaving 9 bases between. This CDR3 comprises 13 residues. Germline V CDR1 and CDR2: SGHRS, YFSETQ. CDR3 sequence: CASSLDPENGYTF. CDR3 coding DNA: TGCGCCAGCAGCTTGGATCCAGAGAATGGCTACACCTTC.